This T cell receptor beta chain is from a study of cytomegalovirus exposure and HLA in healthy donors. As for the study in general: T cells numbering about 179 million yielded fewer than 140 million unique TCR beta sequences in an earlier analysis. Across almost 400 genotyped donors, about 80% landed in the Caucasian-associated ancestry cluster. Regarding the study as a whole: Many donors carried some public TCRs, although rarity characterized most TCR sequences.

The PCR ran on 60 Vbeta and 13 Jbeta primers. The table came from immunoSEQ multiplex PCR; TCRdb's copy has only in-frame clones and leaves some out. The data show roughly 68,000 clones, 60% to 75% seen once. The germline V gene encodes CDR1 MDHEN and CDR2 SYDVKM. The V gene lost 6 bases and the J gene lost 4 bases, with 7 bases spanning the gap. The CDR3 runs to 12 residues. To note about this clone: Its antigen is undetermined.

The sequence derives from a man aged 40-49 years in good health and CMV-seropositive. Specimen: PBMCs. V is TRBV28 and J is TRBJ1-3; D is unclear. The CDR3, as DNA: TGTGCCAGCAGGTCTCCGGGAAACACCATATATTTT. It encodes CASRSPGNTIYF.